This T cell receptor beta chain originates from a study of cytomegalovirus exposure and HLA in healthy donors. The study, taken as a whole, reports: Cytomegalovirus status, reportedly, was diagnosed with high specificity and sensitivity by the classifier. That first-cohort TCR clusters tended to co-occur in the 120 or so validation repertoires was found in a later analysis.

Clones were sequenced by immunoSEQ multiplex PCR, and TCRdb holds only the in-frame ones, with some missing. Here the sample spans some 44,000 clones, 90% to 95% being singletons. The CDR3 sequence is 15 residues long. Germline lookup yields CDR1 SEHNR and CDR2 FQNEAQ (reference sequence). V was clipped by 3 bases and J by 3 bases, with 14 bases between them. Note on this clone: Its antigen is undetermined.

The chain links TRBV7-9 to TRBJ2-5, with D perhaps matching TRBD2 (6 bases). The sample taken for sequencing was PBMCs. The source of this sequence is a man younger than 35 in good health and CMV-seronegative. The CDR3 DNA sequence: TGTGCCAGCAGCTTCTCGGGAGCCCCGAAAGAGACCCAGTACTTC. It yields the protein CASSFSGAPKETQYF.